This T cell receptor beta chain was obtained from a study of regulatory T cells in long-lasting Graves disease. This clonotype was observed at least ten times. Its matching antigen is unknown. Study-wide results and limits: Clonotypes that were public and shared totalled fewer than 3,500 in persistent patients versus approximately 970 in new patients. Persistent disease preferred TRBV28, TRBJ1-2 and TRBJ2-5; new disease, TRBV20-1 and TRBJ2-1.

Per germline, CDR1 SGHRS and CDR2 YFSETQ. The CDR3 has 15 residues. Germline trimming cut 6 bases from V and 4 bases from J; bases unmatched to any gene: 9. The time point: newly diagnosed GD, antithyroid drugs for less than 3 months. The TCR library was prepared using RNA isolated from PBMCs. From each patient, around 10 milliliters of peripheral blood was drawn and collected into an EDTA anticoagulant tube. Combining iRepertoire HTBI primers with Arm-PCR of CDR3 regions, the authors built TCR beta libraries. Authors' analysis steps: Throughout the samples, researchers identified fewer than 80 TRBV and roughly 14 TRBJ segments. TCRdb reprocessed the multiplex PCR reads via MiXCR and lists one record per CDR3 protein. TCRdb, not the authors, supplied the V and J calls. The sample consists of roughly 380,000 distinct CDR3 sequences, about 16% of them appearing once.

The sample was peripheral blood mononuclear cells (PBMCs), taken at new diagnosis, from a patient treated with antithyroid drugs. The chain is built from TRBV5-1 and TRBJ2-7; TRBD2 aligns across 11 bases. The sequence derives from a female donor with Graves disease. The CDR3 bases are TGCGCCAGCAAACTACTAGCGGGAGAAAAATACGAGCAGTACTTC. It specifies CASKLLAGEKYEQYF.